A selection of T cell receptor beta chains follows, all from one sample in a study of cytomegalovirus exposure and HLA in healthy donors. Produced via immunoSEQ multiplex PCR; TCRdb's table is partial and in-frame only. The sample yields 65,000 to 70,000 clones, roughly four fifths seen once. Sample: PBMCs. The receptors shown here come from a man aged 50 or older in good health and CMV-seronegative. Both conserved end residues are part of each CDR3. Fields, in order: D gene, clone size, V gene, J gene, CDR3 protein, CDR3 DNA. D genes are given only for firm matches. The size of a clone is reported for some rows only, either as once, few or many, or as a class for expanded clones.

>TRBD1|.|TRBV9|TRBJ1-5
CASSGDRGRKGNQPQHF
TGTGCCAGCAGCGGTGACAGGGGGCGCAAGGGCAATCAGCCCCAGCATTTT
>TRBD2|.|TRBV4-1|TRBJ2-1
CASSFSGSSYNEQFF
TGCGCCAGCAGCTTTAGCGGGAGTTCCTACAATGAGCAGTTCTTC
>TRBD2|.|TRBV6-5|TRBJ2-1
CASSFGGRVNNEQFF
TGTGCCAGCAGTTTTGGAGGGAGGGTCAACAATGAGCAGTTCTTC
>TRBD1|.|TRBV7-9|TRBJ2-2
CASSLAGTGGTGELFF
TGTGCCAGCAGCTTAGCCGGGACAGGGGGAACCGGGGAGCTGTTTTTT
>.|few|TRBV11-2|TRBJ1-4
CASRLLYTTGSNEKLFF
TGTGCCAGCAGACTACTCTATACAACCGGCTCTAATGAAAAACTGTTTTTT
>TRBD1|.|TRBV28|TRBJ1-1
CASTLTGDTEAFF
TGTGCCAGCACCCTCACAGGGGATACTGAAGCTTTCTTT
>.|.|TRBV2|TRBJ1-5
CASSDSPVGNQPQHF
TGTGCCAGCAGTGATAGTCCGGTCGGCAATCAGCCCCAGCATTTT
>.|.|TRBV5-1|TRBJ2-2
CASSLSLASNTGELFF
TGCGCCAGCAGCTTGTCTCTAGCCTCGAACACCGGGGAGCTGTTTTTT
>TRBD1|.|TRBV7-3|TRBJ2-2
CASSPSTGDGELFF
TGTGCCAGCAGCCCATCGACAGGGGACGGGGAGCTGTTTTTT
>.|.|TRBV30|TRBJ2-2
CAWTTQDINTGELFF
TGTGCCTGGACCACACAGGACATAAACACCGGGGAGCTGTTTTTT
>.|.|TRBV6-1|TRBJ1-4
CASSEGGVGNEKLFF
TGTGCCAGCAGTGAAGGCGGGGTGGGTAATGAAAAACTGTTTTTT
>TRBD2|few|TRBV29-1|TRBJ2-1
CSGGERGYNEQFF
TGCAGCGGGGGGGAGCGGGGGTACAATGAGCAGTTCTTC
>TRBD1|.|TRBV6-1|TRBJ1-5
CASRTGGGSNQPQHF
TGTGCCAGCAGGACAGGGGGCGGGAGCAATCAGCCCCAGCATTTT
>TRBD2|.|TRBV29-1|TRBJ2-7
CSAEGLAGSLDHYEQYF
TGCAGCGCCGAGGGACTAGCGGGATCCCTCGACCACTACGAGCAGTACTTC
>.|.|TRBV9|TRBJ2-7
CASSVGAGLAYEQYF
TGTGCCAGCAGCGTAGGGGCAGGCCTCGCCTACGAGCAGTACTTC
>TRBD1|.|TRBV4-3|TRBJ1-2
CASSQEETGPNYGYTF
TGCGCCAGCAGCCAAGAGGAGACAGGGCCTAACTATGGCTACACCTTC
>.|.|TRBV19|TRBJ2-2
CASSLQGTGELFF
TGTGCCAGTAGCCTTCAGGGGACCGGGGAGCTGTTTTTT
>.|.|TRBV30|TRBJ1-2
CASNYRVGYTF
TGTGCCTCGAACTACAGGGTTGGCTACACCTTC
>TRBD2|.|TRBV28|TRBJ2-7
CASNLAGGIYEQYF
TGTGCCAGCAACCTAGCGGGAGGGATCTACGAGCAGTACTTC
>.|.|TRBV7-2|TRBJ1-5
CASSQWGPGSPQHF
TGTGCCAGCAGCCAATGGGGGCCCGGCTCGCCCCAGCATTTT
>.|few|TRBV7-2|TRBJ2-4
CASSLDSIRNIQYF
TGTGCCAGCAGCTTGGACAGCATAAGAAACATTCAGTACTTC
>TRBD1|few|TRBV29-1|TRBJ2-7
CSVLRDSHEQYF
TGCAGCGTCCTACGGGACAGCCACGAGCAGTACTTC
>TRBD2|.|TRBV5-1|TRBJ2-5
CASSSTSGGETQYF
TGCGCCAGCAGCTCGACTAGCGGGGGAGAGACCCAGTACTTC
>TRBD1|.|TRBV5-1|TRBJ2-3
CATGTGSTDTQYF
TGCGCCACTGGGACAGGGAGCACAGATACGCAGTATTTT
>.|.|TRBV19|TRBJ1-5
CASSLQQEFNQPQHF
TGTGCCAGTAGTTTACAACAGGAATTTAATCAGCCCCAGCATTTT
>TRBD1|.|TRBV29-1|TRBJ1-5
CSVGTGSNQPQHF
TGCAGCGTAGGGACAGGGAGCAATCAGCCCCAGCATTTT
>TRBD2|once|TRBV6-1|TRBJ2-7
CASSVNSGSVYEQYF
TGTGCCAGCAGCGTAAATAGCGGGAGCGTATACGAGCAGTACTTC
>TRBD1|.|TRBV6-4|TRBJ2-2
CASRAEDRPTGELFF
TGTGCCAGCAGGGCAGAGGACAGGCCCACCGGGGAGCTGTTTTTT
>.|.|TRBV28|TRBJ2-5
CASSFNGGVETQYF
TGTGCCAGCAGTTTCAACGGCGGGGTAGAGACCCAGTACTTC
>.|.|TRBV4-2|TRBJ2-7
CASSQDKQMTYEQYF
TGTGCCAGCAGCCAGGATAAACAGATGACCTACGAGCAGTACTTC
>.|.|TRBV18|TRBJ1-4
CASSRALEEKLFF
TGTGCCAGCTCACGAGCGCTGGAGGAAAAACTGTTTTTT
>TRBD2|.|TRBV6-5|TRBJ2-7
CASSSGTSLYEQYF
TGTGCCAGCAGTTCCGGGACTAGCCTCTACGAGCAGTACTTC
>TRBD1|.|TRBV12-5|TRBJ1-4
CASGRDREIKKLFF
TGTGCTAGTGGCCGGGACAGGGAAATCAAAAAACTGTTTTTT
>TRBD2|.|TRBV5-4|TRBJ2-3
CASSSHVSGGRTDTQYF
TGTGCCAGCAGCTCACATGTTAGCGGGGGTCGGACAGATACGCAGTATTTT
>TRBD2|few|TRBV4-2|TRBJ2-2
CASSQDPSGSSNTGELFF
TGTGCCAGCAGCCAAGACCCTAGCGGGAGTTCGAACACCGGGGAGCTGTTTTTT
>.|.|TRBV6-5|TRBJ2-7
CASSYSITYEQYF
TGTGCCAGCAGTTACTCGATCACATACGAGCAGTACTTC
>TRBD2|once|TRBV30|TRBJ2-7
CAWSGGRPWEQYF
TGTGCCTGGAGTGGCGGGAGGCCTTGGGAGCAGTACTTC
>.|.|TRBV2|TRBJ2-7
CASGEALTRGEQYF
TGTGCCAGCGGGGAGGCGCTGACGAGGGGCGAGCAGTACTTC
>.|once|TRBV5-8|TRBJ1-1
CASSLGSVDLDTEAFF
TGTGCCAGCAGCTTGGGAAGCGTCGATTTGGACACTGAAGCTTTCTTT
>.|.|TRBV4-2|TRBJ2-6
CASSQDLGRLSGANVLTF
TGTGCCAGCAGCCAAGATCTCGGCAGACTCTCTGGGGCCAACGTCCTGACTTTC
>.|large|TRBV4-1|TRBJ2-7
CASSQRDTYEQYF
TGCGCCAGCAGCCAACGAGACACCTACGAGCAGTACTTC
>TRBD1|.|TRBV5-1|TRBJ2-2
CASRPPGQGNTGELFF
TGCGCCAGCAGGCCACCGGGACAGGGAAACACCGGGGAGCTGTTTTTT
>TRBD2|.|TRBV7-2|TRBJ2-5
CASSLSGLGPQETQYF
TGTGCCAGCAGCTTGTCGGGACTAGGCCCTCAAGAGACCCAGTACTTC
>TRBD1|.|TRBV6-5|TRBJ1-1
CASSYGQGGGTEAFF
TGTGCCAGCAGTTACGGACAGGGTGGCGGCACTGAAGCTTTCTTT
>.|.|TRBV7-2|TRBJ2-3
CASSFASTGPHTQYF
TGTGCCAGCAGCTTCGCATCAACAGGCCCACATACGCAGTATTTT
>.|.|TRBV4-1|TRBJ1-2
CASSQRGSLLYGYTF
TGCGCCAGCAGCCAAAGAGGCAGCCTCCTCTATGGCTACACCTTC
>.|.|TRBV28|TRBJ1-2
CASSLFQQGGTF
TGTGCCAGCAGTTTATTCCAACAGGGTGGCACCTTC
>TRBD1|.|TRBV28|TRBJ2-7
CASSVPDRGTYEQYF
TGTGCCAGCAGTGTACCTGACAGGGGGACCTACGAGCAGTACTTC
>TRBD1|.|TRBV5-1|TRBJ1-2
CASSQNQGAGSYGYTF
TGCGCCAGCAGCCAAAATCAGGGGGCTGGATCCTATGGCTACACCTTC